This TCR beta chain was sequenced during a study of blood T cell repertoires in COVID-19. The CDR3 spans 14 residues. Only in-frame clones appear in the TCRdb table, and some are missing; sequencing was by immunoSEQ multiplex PCR. The data hold a few hundred thousand clones, with just under 90% observed a single time. Sequenced input: PBMCs or T cells enriched from blood (not recorded which). The chain is built from TRBV21-1 and TRBJ2-7; the table gives TRBD2 as D, unverified against the DNA. TRBV21-1 is shown as a pseudogene. The source of this sequence is a man aged 25 to 40 who had recovered from COVID-19. CDR3 nucleotide sequence: TGTGCCAGCAGCAAAGTGGCTAGCACCTACGAGCAGTACTTC. Translation gives CASSKVASTYEQYF.